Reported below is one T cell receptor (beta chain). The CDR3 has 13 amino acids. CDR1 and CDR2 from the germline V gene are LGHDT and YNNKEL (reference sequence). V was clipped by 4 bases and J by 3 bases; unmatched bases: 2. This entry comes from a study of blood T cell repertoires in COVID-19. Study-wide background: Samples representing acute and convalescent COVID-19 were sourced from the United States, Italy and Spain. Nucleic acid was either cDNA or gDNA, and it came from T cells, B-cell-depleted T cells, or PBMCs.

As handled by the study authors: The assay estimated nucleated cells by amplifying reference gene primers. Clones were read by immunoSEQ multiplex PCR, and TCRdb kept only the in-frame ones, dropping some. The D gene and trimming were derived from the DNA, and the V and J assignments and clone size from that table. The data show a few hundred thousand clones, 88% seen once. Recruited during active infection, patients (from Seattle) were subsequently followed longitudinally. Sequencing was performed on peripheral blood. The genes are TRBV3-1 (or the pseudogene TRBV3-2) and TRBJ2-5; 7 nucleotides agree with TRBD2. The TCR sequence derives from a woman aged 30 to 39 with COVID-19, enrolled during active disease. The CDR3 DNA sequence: TGTGCCAGCAGCCGGGGGGGAGAAGAGACCCAGTACTTC. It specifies CASSRGGEETQYF.